The clone carrying this T cell receptor (beta chain) was found a few times. No antigen is known for it. This sample was taken from a study of memory CD4+ T cells and cytomegalovirus serostatus. Study-level findings and limits: Each of approximately 63 CMV-associated TCRbeta sequences occurred in one to five individuals.

The sort gate was single viable CD3+CD4+CD8-CD45RO+ cells for memory CD4+ T cells. Total CD4+ T cells were enriched by CD4 positive selection. The CDR3 is made up of 15 amino acids. V was trimmed by 5 bases and J by 3 bases, leaving 14 bases between them. Germline CDR1 MNHEY, CDR2 SVGAGI. Clones were read by immunoSEQ multiplex PCR, and TCRdb kept only the in-frame ones, dropping some. The sample consists of some 46,000 clones, around 74% of them appearing once. This clonotype was obtained from an adult in good health and CMV-seronegative. The chain couples TRBV6-5 to TRBJ1-5; a possible D gene is TRBD1 (6 bases). Sequences were obtained from memory CD4+ T cells from blood. Here the CDR3 reads CASSQTGYNNQPQHF. CDR3 in DNA: TGTGCCAGCAGTCAAACAGGGTATAACAATCAGCCCCAGCATTTT.